The sequence of this TCR beta chain was determined in a study (TCRdb year 2016). This clonotype came up a few times. Its antigen is still unknown. No base-level quality is on record; no much larger clone is a single base apart. Library preparation used RT-PCR. Sequencing relied on an Illumina MiSeq. The public sequencing data were trimmed at Q25 with fastp and processed into clonotypes with MiXCR by TCRdb, which kept only in-frame beta chains. Each record represents a unique CDR3 protein, reported with the most common genes and DNA among its rows. The sample includes around 700,000 distinct CDR3 sequences, with about 14% observed a single time. The ten largest clones capture 3.6% of the sample. As encoded in the germline V gene (reference sequence), CDR1 is SEHNR while CDR2 is FQNEAQ. Its CDR3 holds 13 amino acids, cysteine through phenylalanine. The only DNA kept is the CDR3, 39 bases in frame from the first base. At the junction V is shortened by 5 bases and J by 6 bases, with 14 bases in between.

Sequenced input: memory CD4+ T cells from blood. This sequence originates from a female donor in good health, serving as a healthy control. The chain links TRBV7-9 with TRBJ2-7; no D segment can be confidently identified. At the DNA level, the sequence is TGTGCCAGCAGCGCCCCGAGCCGAAGCGAGCAGTACTTC. Its protein is CASSAPSRSEQYF.